A single sample gave rise to the 7 T cell receptor beta chains below, sequenced in a study of response to subunit inactivated influenza vaccine (dated by TCRdb to 2016 to 2019). The library relied on RT-PCR. The listed sequencing device is Illumina HiSeq 2500. TCRdb ran its own pipeline on the public reads, namely fastp trimming at Q25 and MiXCR clone calling, and kept in-frame beta chains. All rows with the same CDR3 protein become a single entry with the most common DNA and genes. The sample yields around 180,000 distinct CDR3 sequences; about 10% were counted once. The biggest ten clones account for 9.5% to 13% of the sample. Source: non-naive T cells sorted from PBMCs, taken on the day of vaccination. Taken with the paper, the label for cell subset or site translates to: memory T cell fraction. All receptors derive from a man in his fifties who received an inactivated influenza vaccine. Donor details come from another sample of the same person, matched by shared clones.

This clonotype was recorded many times. CDR3 loop: CASSSGTNTGELFF. The DNA of the CDR3 is TGTGCCAGCAGCTCGGGGACGAACACCGGGGAGCTGTTTTTT. This chain links TRBV7-3 with TRBJ2-2, with D perhaps TRBD2 (5 bases). The germline V gene encodes CDR1 SGHTA and CDR2 FQGTGA. Trimming left V 4 bases short and J 0 bases short, with 6 bases between. The CDR3 is 14 residues long.

This clonotype came up a few times. J is TRBJ2-3 and V is TRBV4-1; D tentatively fits TRBD1 or TRBD2 (5 bases each). Trimming took off 3 bases at V and 4 bases at J, with 5 bases between the two ends. The CDR3 runs to 12 residues. Germline V gene sequence: CDR1 MGHRA, CDR2 YSYEKL. This CDR3 reads CASSQGADTQYF. As DNA, the CDR3 is TGCGCCAGCAGCCAGGGGGCAGATACGCAGTATTTT.

The chain combines TRBV28 with TRBJ2-7; D ambiguous. The CDR3 runs 11 residues. Trimming took off 7 bases at V and 3 bases at J, with 7 bases between the two ends. The germline CDR1 and CDR2 sequences are MDHEN and SYDVKM. This CDR3 reads CASTHLYEQYF. CDR3 sequence (DNA): TGTGCCAGCACCCATCTCTACGAGCAGTACTTC.

This clonotype was counted many times. The V and J genes are TRBV7-9 and TRBJ2-7, with D unresolved. The germline CDR1 and CDR2 sequences are SEHNR and FQNEAQ (reference sequence). The CDR3 covers 12 residues. Trimming removed 1 base from V and 4 bases from J, with 5 bases in between. The CDR3 sequence is CASSLVRYEQYF. The CDR3 nucleotides read TGTGCCAGCAGCTTAGTCAGATACGAGCAGTACTTC.

The rearrangement uses TRBV10-3 and TRBJ2-7; TRBD2 aligns across 10 bases. Trimming cost V 8 bases and J 7 bases; bases outside gene matches: 14. CDR1 ENHRY and CDR2 SYGVKD come from the germline V gene. The CDR3 consists of 15 residues. The CDR3 coding sequence is TGTGCCATCTATCAGGGGGCTAGCGGGAGTGGGGAGCAGTACTTC. Amino acids: CAIYQGASGSGEQYF.

This clonotype was seen only a few times. The chain is built from TRBV7-9 and TRBJ2-2; TRBD1 matches at 7 bases. CDR3 length: 13 residues. Germline V gives CDR1 SEHNR, CDR2 FQNEAQ (reference sequence). The J segment lost 5 bases and the V segment lost 8 bases, leaving 5 bases of the junction unmatched. This CDR3 is CASLLQGTGELFF. The CDR3 DNA follows: TGTGCCAGCCTGCTACAGGGGACCGGGGAGCTGTTTTTT.

This clonotype was seen only a few times. The chain combines TRBV11-3 with TRBJ2-1; 7 bases are a match to TRBD2. Germline CDR1 reads SGHNT; CDR2 reads YENEEA. With V trimmed by 6 bases and J by 8 bases, 13 bases remained unmatched. The CDR3 is 15 residues long. The CDR3 DNA reads as TGTGCCAGCAGTTCTAGGGGCGGGAGTGTTGATGAGCAGTTCTTC. This translates into CASSSRGGSVDEQFF.